This TCR beta chain was found in a study of CD8 T cells in Susac syndrome. Study at large: Within the sequenced group of Susac syndrome patients, roughly six showed active disease and about eight were in remission. At blood draw, Susac syndrome patients were therapy-naive, on corticosteroids, or on intravenous immunoglobulin alone.

V was cut by 5 bases and J by 1 base, with 11 bases left in between. Germline CDR1 MDHEN, CDR2 SYDVKM. The CDR3 has 14 residues. RNA was extracted with the RNeasy kit, and a quantity of roughly 0.5 to 1 ug was reverse transcribed using random hexamers. TCRdb ran MiXCR on the immunoSEQ multiplex PCR reads and lists one entry per CDR3 protein. The sample holds under 300,000 distinct CDR3 sequences; about 96% are singletons and the top ten take approximately 0.094%. The V gene is TRBV28, the J gene TRBJ2-5, with D uncertain. This TCR derives from a human donor with Susac syndrome. The sample comprised CD4+ T cells from PBMCs. CDR3: CASSRRILQETQYF. CDR3 in DNA: TGTGCCAGCAGTCGCAGAATTCTCCAAGAGACCCAGTACTTC.